This T cell receptor (beta chain) was sequenced during a study of T cell responses to AZD1222 COVID-19 vaccine. Looking at the study overall: Both about-4-week and about-12-week second-dose recipients were combined. The study's findings and limits: Repertoire sampling happened only post peak T cell response. There were vaccine-associated CD4 TCRs across spike, dominant at 160-218 and 743-854.

Sequenced by immunoSEQ multiplex PCR; TCRdb stores in-frame clones only, minus some. The sample has 200,000 to 300,000 clones, over 90% seen once; the top ten hold less than 0.65%. The V gene lost 3 bases and the J gene lost 5 bases, with 5 bases spanning the gap. The length of the CDR3 is 11 residues. Germline lookup yields CDR1 SEHNR and CDR2 FQNEAQ (reference sequence). As to this clone: The antigen is not known.

This sequence joins TRBV7-9 and TRBJ2-7; D uncertain. The sequence came from an adult in good health. The starting material was peripheral blood, obtained on day 0 of AZD1222 vaccination. The CDR3 loop is CASSFGDEQYF. CDR3 nucleotide sequence: TGTGCCAGCAGCTTCGGCGACGAGCAGTACTTC.